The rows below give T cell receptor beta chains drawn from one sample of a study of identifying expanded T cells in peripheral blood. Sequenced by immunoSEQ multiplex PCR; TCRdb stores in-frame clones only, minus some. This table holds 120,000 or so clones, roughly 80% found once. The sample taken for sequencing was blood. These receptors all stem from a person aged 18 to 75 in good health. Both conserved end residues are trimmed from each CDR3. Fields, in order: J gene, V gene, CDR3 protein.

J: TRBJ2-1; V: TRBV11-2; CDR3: ASMGQEIYNEQF
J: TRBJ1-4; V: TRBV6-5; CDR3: ASSYGGEKLF
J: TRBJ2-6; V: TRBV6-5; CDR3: ASISAGANVLT
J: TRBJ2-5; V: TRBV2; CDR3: ASQSGGTQY
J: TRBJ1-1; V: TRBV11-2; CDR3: ASSPTRIGGGNTEAF
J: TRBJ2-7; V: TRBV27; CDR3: ASSLSGVLPYEQY
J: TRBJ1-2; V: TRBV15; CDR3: ATAVDRVVSDGYT
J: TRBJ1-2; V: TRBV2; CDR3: ASGGQEEGYT
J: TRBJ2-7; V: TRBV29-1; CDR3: SVGTVGYEQY
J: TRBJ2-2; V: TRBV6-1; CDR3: ASSDPTETGELF
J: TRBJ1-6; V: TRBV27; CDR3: ASSHRAAGTPLH
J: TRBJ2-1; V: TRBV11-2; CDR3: ASSLDRSVLRRGGYNEQF
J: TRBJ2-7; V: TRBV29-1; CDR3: SVVGSSRDRGGYEQY
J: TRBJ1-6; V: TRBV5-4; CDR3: ATESGGSNSPLH
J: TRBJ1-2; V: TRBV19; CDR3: ASSIQAPITSYGYT
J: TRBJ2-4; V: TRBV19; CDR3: ASSPRPQGPAKNIQY
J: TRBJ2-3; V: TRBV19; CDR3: ASIRTGNQFGTDTQY
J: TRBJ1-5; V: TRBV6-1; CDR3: ASSRDSGEGQPQH
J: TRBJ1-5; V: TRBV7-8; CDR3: ASSFTAGQGAAQPQH
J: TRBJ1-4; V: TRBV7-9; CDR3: ASSLGGTNEKLF
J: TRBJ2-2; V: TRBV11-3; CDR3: ASSLRGHSNTGELF
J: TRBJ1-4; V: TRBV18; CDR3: ASPLGPRVSFEKLF
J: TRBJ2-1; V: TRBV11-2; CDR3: ASSSTGVSNEQF
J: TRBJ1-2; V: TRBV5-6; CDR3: ASSLERRGSGYT
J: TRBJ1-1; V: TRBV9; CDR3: ASSAEGDTEAF
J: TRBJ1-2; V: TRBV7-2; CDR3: ASSSIKITEINYGYT
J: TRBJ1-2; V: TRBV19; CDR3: ASSDAGASSYYGYT
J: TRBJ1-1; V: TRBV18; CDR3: ASSPQLRTGDRTEAF
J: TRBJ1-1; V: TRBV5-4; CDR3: ASSFPGQGASGAF
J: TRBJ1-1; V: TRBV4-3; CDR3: ASSQDPAGRGHMNTEAF
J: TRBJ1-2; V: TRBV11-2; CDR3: ASSLAGGQINYGYT
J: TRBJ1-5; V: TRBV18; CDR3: ASSPFGLGSNQPQH
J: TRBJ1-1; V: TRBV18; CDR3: ASSVGENTEAF
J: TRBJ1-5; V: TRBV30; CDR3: AWSAQNRGWGPQH
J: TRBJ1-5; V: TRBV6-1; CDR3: ASEPNQPQH
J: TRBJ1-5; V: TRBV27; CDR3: ASSKGTAYHQPQH
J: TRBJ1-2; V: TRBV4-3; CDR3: ASSQDESPPSVSYYGYT
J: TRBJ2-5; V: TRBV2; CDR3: ASSEDRGAQETQY
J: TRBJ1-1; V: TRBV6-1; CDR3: ASSEIRQGPSTEAF
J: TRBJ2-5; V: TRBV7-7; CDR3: ASSLAGVGETQY
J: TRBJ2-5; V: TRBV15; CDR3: ATSTRLAGKRGETQY
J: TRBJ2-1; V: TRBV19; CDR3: ASSRDNSYNEQF
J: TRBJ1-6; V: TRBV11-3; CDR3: ASSLVGFDSPLH